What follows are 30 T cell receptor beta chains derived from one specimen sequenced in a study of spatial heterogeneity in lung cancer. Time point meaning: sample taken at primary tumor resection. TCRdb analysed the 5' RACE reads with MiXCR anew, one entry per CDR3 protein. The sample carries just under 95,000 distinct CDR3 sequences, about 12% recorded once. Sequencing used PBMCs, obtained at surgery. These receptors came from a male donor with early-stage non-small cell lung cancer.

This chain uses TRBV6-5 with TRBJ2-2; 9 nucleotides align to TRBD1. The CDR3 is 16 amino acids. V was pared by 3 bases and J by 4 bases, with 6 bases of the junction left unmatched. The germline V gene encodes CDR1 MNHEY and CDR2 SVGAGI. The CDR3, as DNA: TGTGCCAGCAGTTATTGGGACAGGGCTCGCACCGGGGAGCTGTTTTTT. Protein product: CASSYWDRARTGELFF.

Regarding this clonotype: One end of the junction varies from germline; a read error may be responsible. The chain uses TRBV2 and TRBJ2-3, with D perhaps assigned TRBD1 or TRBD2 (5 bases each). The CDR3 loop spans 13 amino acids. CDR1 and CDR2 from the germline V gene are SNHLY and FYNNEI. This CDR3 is CASNEGTPDTQYF. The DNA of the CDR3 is TGTGCCAGCAATGAAGGGACGCCAGATACGCAGTATTTT.

CDR3 residues: CASSQEAGTYGYTF. The CDR3 DNA is TGTGCCAGCAGCCAAGAAGCAGGGACCTATGGCTACACCTTC. The rearrangement joins TRBV3-1 to TRBJ1-2, with D perhaps TRBD1 (5 bases). CDR1 is LGHDT and CDR2 is YNNKEL in the germline V gene (reference sequence). This CDR3 spans 14 amino acids. V was trimmed by 0 bases and J by 4 bases, leaving 9 bases between them.

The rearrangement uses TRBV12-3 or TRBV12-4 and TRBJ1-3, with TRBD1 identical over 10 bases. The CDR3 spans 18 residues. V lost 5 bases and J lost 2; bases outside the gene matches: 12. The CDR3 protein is CASSPRDRGYSTGNTIYF. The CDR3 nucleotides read TGTGCCAGCAGTCCCCGGGACAGGGGTTATTCTACTGGAAACACCATATATTTT.

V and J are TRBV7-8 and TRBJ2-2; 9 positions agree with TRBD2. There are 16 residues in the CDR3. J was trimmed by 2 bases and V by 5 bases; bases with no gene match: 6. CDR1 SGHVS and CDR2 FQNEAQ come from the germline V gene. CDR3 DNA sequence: TGTGCCAGCAGCCCACCCCTAGCGGGAAACACCGGGGAGCTGTTTTTT. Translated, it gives CASSPPLAGNTGELFF. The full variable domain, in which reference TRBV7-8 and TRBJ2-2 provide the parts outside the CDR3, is GAGVSQSPRYKVAKRGQDVALRCDPISGHVSLFWYQQALGQGPEFLTYFQNEAQLDKSGLPSDRFFAERPEGSVSTLKIQRTQQEDSAVYLCASSPPLAGNTGELFFGEGSRLTVL.

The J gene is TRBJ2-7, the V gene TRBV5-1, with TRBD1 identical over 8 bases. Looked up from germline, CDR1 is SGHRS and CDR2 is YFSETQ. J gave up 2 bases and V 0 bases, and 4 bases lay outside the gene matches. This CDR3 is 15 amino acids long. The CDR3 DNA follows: TGCGCCAGCAGCTTGGGTGGGGACAGGACCTACGAGCAGTACTTC. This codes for CASSLGGDRTYEQYF. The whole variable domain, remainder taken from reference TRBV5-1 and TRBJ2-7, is KAGVTQTPRYLIKTRGQQVTLSCSPISGHRSVSWYQQTPGQGLQFLFEYFSETQRNKGNFPGRFSGRQFSNSRSEMNVSTLELGDSALYLCASSLGGDRTYEQYFGPGTRLTVT.

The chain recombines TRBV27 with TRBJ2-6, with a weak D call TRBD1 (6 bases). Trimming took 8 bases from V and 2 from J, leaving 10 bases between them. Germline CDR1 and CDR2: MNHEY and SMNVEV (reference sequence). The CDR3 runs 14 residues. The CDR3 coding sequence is TGTGCCAGCTCCGGGACAACTGGGGCCAACGTCCTGACTTTC. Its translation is CASSGTTGANVLTF. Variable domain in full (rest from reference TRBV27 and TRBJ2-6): EAQVTQNPRYLITVTGKKLTVTCSQNMNHEYMSWYRQDPGLGLRQIYYSMNVEVTDKGDVPEGYKVSRKEKRNFPLILESPSPNQTSLYFCASSGTTGANVLTFGAGSRLTVL.

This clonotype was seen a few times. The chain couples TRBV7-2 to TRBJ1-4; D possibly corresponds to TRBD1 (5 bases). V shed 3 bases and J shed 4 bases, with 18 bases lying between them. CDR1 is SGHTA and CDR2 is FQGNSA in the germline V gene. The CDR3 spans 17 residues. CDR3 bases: TGTGCCAGCAGCTTGTGGCCTCCGGGACGGAGTAATGAAAAACTGTTTTTT. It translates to CASSLWPPGRSNEKLFF.

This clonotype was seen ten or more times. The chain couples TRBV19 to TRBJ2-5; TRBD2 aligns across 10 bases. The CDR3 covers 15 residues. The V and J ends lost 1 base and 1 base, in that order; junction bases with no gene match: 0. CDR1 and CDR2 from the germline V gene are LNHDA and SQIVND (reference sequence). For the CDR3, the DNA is TGTGCCAGTAGTATAGGGACTAGCGGCCAAGAGACCCAGTACTTC. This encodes CASSIGTSGQETQYF.

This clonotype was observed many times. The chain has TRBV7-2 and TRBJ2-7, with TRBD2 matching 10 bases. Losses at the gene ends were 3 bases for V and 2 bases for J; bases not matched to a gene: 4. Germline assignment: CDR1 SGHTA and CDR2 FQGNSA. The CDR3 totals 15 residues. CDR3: CASSFASGSPYEQYF. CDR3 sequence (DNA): TGTGCCAGCAGCTTCGCTAGCGGGAGCCCCTACGAGCAGTACTTC.

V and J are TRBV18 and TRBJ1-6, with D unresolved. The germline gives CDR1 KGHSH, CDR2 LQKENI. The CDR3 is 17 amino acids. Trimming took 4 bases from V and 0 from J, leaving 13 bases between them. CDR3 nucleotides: TGTGCCAGCTCACTTGGACGCGCGAGCTCCTATAATTCACCCCTCCACTTT. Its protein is CASSLGRASSYNSPLHF.

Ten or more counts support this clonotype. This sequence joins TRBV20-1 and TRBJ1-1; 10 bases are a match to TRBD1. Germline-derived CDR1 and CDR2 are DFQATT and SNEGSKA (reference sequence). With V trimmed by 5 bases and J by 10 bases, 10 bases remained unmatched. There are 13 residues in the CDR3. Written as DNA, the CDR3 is TGCAGTGCTCTGAGGGGGACAGGGGATGGAGCTTTCTTT. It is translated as CSALRGTGDGAFF.

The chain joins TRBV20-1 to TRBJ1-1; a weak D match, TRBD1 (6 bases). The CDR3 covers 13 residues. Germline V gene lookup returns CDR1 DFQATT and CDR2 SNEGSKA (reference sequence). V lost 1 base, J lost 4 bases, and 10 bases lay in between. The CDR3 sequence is CSARVGGITEAFF. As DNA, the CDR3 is TGCAGTGCTAGAGTAGGGGGGATCACTGAAGCTTTCTTT.

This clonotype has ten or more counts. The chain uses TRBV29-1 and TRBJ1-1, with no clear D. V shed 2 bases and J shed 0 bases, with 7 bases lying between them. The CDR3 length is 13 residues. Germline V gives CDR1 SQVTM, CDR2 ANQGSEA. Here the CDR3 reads CSVETVMNTEAFF. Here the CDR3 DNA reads TGCAGCGTTGAAACGGTAATGAACACTGAAGCTTTCTTT. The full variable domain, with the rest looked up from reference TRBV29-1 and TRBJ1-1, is SAVISQKPSRDICQRGTSLTIQCQVDSQVTMMFWYRQQPGQSLTLIATANQGSEATYESGFVIDKFPISRPNLTFSTLTVSNMSPEDSSIYLCSVETVMNTEAFFGQGTRLTVV.

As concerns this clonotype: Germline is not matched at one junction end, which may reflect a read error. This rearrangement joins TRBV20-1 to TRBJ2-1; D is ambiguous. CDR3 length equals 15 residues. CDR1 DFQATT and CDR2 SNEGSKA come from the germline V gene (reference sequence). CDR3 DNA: TGCAGTGCGAGAGCGATATACGTCACCTACAATGAGCAGTTCTTC. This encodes CSARAIYVTYNEQFF.

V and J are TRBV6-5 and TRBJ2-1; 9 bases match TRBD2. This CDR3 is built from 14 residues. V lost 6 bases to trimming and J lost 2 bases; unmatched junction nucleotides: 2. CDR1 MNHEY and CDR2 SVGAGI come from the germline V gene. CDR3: CASRGLAAYNEQFF. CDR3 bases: TGTGCCAGCAGGGGACTAGCCGCCTACAATGAGCAGTTCTTC.

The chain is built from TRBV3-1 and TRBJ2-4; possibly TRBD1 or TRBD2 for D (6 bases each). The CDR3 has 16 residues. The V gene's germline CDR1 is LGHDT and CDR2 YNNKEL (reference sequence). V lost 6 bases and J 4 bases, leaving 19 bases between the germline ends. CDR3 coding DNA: TGTGCCAGCAGTCCCGTTAGAGGAGGGGGGAAAAACATTCAGTACTTC. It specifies CASSPVRGGGKNIQYF.

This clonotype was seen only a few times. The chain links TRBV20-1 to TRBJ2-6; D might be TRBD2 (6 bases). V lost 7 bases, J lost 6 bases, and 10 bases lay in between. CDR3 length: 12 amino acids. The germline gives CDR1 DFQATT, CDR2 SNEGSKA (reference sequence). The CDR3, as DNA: TGCAGTGGGAGGGTGAAGGCCAACGTCCTGACTTTC. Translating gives CSGRVKANVLTF.

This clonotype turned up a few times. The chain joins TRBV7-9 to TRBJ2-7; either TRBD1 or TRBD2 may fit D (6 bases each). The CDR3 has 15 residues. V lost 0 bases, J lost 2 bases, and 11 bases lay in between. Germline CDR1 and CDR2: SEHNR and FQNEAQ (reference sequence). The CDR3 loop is CASSLAVRGAYEQYF. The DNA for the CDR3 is TGTGCCAGCAGCTTAGCGGTGAGGGGGGCCTACGAGCAGTACTTC.

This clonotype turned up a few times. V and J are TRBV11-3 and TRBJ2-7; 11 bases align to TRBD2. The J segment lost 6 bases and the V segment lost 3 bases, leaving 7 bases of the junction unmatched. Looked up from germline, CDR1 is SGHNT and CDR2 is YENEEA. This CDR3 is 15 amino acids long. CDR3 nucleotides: TGTGCCAGCAGCTTGACTAGCGGGGTATCGGCCGAGCAGTACTTC. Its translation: CASSLTSGVSAEQYF.

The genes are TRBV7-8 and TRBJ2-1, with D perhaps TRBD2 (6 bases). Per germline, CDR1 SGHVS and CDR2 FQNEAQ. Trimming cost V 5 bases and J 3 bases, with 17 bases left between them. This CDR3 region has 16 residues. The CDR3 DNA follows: TGTGCCAGCAGCCCAATTAGATGGGGGGTCTACAATGAGCAGTTCTTC. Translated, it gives CASSPIRWGVYNEQFF.

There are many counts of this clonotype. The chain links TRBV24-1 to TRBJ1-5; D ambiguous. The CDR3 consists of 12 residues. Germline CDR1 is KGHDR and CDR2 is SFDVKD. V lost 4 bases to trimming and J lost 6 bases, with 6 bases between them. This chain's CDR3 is CATSDPGQPQHF. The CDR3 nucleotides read TGTGCCACCAGTGACCCAGGTCAGCCCCAGCATTTT.

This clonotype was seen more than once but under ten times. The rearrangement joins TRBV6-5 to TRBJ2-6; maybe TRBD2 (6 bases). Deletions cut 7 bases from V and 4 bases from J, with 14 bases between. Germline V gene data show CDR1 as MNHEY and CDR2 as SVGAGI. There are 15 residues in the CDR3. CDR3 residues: CASTPGGAGANVLTF. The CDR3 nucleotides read TGTGCCAGCACCCCCGGGGGAGCAGGGGCCAACGTCCTGACTTTC.

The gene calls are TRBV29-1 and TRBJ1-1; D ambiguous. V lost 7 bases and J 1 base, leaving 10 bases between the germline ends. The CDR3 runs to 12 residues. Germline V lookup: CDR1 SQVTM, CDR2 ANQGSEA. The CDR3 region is CSGVFTNTEAFF. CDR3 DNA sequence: TGCAGCGGGGTCTTTACGAACACTGAAGCTTTCTTT. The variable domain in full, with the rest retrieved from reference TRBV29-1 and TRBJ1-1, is SAVISQKPSRDICQRGTSLTIQCQVDSQVTMMFWYRQQPGQSLTLIATANQGSEATYESGFVIDKFPISRPNLTFSTLTVSNMSPEDSSIYLCSGVFTNTEAFFGQGTRLTVV.

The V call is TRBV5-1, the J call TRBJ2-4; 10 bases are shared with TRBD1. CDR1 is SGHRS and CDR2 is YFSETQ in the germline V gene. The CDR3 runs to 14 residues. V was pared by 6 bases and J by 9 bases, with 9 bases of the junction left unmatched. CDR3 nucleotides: TGCGCCAGCAACCCGGGACAGGGGAGGGCCATTCAGTACTTC. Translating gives CASNPGQGRAIQYF.

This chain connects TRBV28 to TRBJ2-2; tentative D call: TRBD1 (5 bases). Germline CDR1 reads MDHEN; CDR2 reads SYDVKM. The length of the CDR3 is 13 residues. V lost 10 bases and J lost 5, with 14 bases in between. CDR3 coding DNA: TGTGCCACCACGACAGCCTCTACCGGGGAGCTGTTTTTT. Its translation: CATTTASTGELFF. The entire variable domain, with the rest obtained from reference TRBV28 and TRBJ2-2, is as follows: DVKVTQSSRYLVKRTGEKVFLECVQDMDHENMFWYRQDPGLGLRLIYFSYDVKMKEKGDIPEGYSVSREKKERFSLILESASTNQTSMYLCATTTASTGELFFGEGSRLTVL.

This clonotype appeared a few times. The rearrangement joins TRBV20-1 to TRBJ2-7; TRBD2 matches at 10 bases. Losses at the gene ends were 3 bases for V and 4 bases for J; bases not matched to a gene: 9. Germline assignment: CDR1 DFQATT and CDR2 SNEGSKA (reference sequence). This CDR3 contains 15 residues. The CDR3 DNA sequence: TGCAGTGCTAGGGACCCTAGCGGGAGTACGTACGAGCAGTACTTC. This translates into CSARDPSGSTYEQYF.

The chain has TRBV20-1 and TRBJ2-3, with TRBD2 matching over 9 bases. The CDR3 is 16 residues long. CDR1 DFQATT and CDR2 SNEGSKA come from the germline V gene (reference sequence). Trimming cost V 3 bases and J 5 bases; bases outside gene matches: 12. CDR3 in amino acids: CSASLLAGATGDTQYF. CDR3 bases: TGCAGTGCTAGCCTCTTAGCGGGGGCAACAGGAGATACGCAGTATTTT.

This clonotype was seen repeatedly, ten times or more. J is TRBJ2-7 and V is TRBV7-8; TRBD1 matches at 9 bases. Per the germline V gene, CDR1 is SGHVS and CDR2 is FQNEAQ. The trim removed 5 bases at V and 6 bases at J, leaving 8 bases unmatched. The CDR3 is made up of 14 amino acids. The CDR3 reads CASSLQGARGEQYF. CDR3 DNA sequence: TGTGCCAGCAGCCTACAGGGGGCGCGTGGCGAGCAGTACTTC.

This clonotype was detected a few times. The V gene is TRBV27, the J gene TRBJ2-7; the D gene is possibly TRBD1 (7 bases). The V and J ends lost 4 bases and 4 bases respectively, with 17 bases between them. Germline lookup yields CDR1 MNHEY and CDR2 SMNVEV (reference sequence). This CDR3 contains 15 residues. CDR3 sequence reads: CASSSYDREEYEQYF. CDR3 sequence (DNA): TGTGCCAGCAGTTCCTACGACAGGGAGGAATACGAGCAGTACTTC.